Each of the 15 T cell receptor beta chains below was sequenced from the same sample in a study of identical twins. TCRdb called the 5' RACE reads again in MiXCR, with one record for every CDR3 protein. Of about 570,000 distinct CDR3 sequences listed, nearly 10% are singletons. Separately, the same data were catalogued under a study of yellow fever vaccine responses in identical twins.

Sequencing was done on a sample of PBMCs. Receptor source: a woman in her late teens or twenties in good health.

The table lists this clonotype with many counts. V gene TRBV20-1 combines with J gene TRBJ1-2, with D possibly TRBD1 on 6 matching bases. The CDR3 sequence is 13 residues long. The germline V and J ends were trimmed by 3 bases and 5 bases, with 13 bases remaining between them. Germline CDR1 DFQATT, CDR2 SNEGSKA (reference sequence). The CDR3 loop is CSASEGGPYGYTF. The DNA of the CDR3 is TGCAGTGCTAGTGAGGGGGGCCCTTATGGCTACACCTTC.

This clonotype was counted ten times or more. This rearrangement joins TRBV5-1 to TRBJ1-1; D may be TRBD1 (6 bases). Trimming left V 4 bases short and J 4 bases short, with 23 bases between. This CDR3 is built from 17 residues. Germline CDR1 SGHRS, CDR2 YFSETQ. In DNA form, the CDR3 reads TGCGCCAGCAGCCGTGACCAAACCTCAAGGGGGGTCACTGAAGCTTTCTTT. Translation gives CASSRDQTSRGVTEAFF.

V and J are TRBV2 and TRBJ2-1; D is unclear. Germline CDR1 is SNHLY and CDR2 is FYNNEI. The CDR3 runs 14 residues. Trimming removed 1 base at V and 3 bases at J, with 7 bases between. CDR3 sequence: CASSEVGNYNEQFF. CDR3 nucleotide sequence: TGTGCCAGCAGTGAAGTGGGTAACTACAATGAGCAGTTCTTC.

This clonotype was picked up a small number of times. The J gene is TRBJ2-5, the V gene TRBV2; D may be TRBD1 or TRBD2 (5 bases each). The germline gives CDR1 SNHLY, CDR2 FYNNEI. The CDR3 runs to 13 residues. The ends were cut back, 7 bases at V and 5 bases at J, with 14 bases in the middle. The CDR3 spells CASTPPGQETQYF. DNA of the CDR3: TGTGCCAGCACCCCCCCGGGGCAGGAGACCCAGTACTTC.

There are many counts of this clonotype. The rearrangement links TRBV7-2 to TRBJ2-7; 10 positions match TRBD2. Germline V gene sequence: CDR1 SGHTA, CDR2 FQGNSA. The CDR3 covers 14 residues. The ends lost 6 bases at V and 4 bases at J; junction bases unmatched: 6. CDR3 in amino acids: CASSSLAGSYEQYF. CDR3 DNA sequence: TGTGCCAGCAGTTCACTAGCGGGGTCGTACGAGCAGTACTTC.

This clonotype occurred many times. The CDR3 nucleotides read TGTGCCAGCAGCCCGAAAGGGCGAACGTCGTGGACCTACAATGAGCAGTTCTTC. It yields the protein CASSPKGRTSWTYNEQFF. The V and J genes are TRBV6-2 or TRBV6-3 and TRBJ2-1; unclear D gene. Germline CDR1 MNHEY, CDR2 SVGEGT. Trimming stripped 6 bases from V and 2 bases from J, with 23 bases between. CDR3 length: 18 residues.

This clonotype turned up a few times. V gene TRBV5-8 combines with J gene TRBJ2-7; TRBD1 aligns across 7 bases. Germline CDR1 is SGHTS and CDR2 is YDEGEE. The CDR3 covers 14 residues. J was trimmed by 2 bases and V by 3 bases; bases with no gene match: 5. The CDR3 nucleotides are TGTGCCAGCAGCTCATACCAGGGGGCCTACGAGCAGTACTTC. Translated: CASSSYQGAYEQYF. Full variable domain (missing parts from reference TRBV5-8 and TRBJ2-7): EAGVTQSPTHLIKTRGQQATLRCSPISGHTSVYWYQQALGLGLQFLLWYDEGEERNRGNFPPRFSGRQFPNYSSELNVNALELEDSALYLCASSSYQGAYEQYFGPGTRLTVT.

In this sample, this clonotype turned up many times. The CDR3 spells CASSLVPGNEQFF. In nucleotides, the CDR3 is TGTGCCAGCAGCTTAGTACCGGGAAATGAGCAGTTCTTC. The chain carries TRBV7-9 and TRBJ2-1, with D perhaps matching TRBD2 (5 bases). Trimming shortened V by 1 base and J by 7 bases, and 8 bases separated the two germline ends. Germline assignment: CDR1 SEHNR and CDR2 FQNEAQ (reference sequence). The CDR3 loop spans 13 amino acids.

The chain links TRBV5-1 to TRBJ2-5; D possibly corresponds to TRBD2 (6 bases). The CDR3 is made up of 12 amino acids. V dropped 6 bases and J dropped 3 bases, with 9 bases sitting between them. In germline, CDR1 is SGHRS, CDR2 YFSETQ. CDR3 residues: CASNGGEETQYF. The CDR3 DNA reads TGCGCCAGCAATGGAGGGGAAGAGACCCAGTACTTC. The variable domain in full, with the rest retrieved from reference TRBV5-1 and TRBJ2-5, is KAGVTQTPRYLIKTRGQQVTLSCSPISGHRSVSWYQQTPGQGLQFLFEYFSETQRNKGNFPGRFSGRQFSNSRSEMNVSTLELGDSALYLCASNGGEETQYFGPGTRLLVL.

V is TRBV10-3 and J is TRBJ2-1; D is ambiguous. In germline, CDR1 is ENHRY, CDR2 SYGVKD. Trimming took 0 bases from V and 0 from J, leaving 18 bases between them. The CDR3 runs to 19 residues. The CDR3 loop reads CAISESLPELLTSYNEQFF. The DNA of the CDR3 is TGTGCCATCAGTGAGTCCTTGCCGGAACTCCTTACCTCCTACAATGAGCAGTTCTTC.

This chain links TRBV6-5 with TRBJ2-1; possible D gene TRBD1, 6 bases. In germline, CDR1 is MNHEY, CDR2 SVGAGI. Trimming left V 8 bases short and J 5 bases short, with 19 bases between. The CDR3 spans 15 residues. In DNA, the CDR3 is TGTGCCAGCCGTTTGGGAGTGCAGGGGAACAATGAGCAGTTCTTC. It codes for CASRLGVQGNNEQFF.

This clonotype was seen a handful of times. The CDR3 sequence: CSAEGVRAPGWAETQYF. The CDR3 DNA reads as TGCAGTGCCGAGGGTGTCAGGGCCCCAGGATGGGCCGAGACCCAGTACTTC. V is TRBV20-1 and J is TRBJ2-5; D is tentatively TRBD1 or TRBD2 (5 bases each). This CDR3 region has 17 residues. Germline loops: CDR1 DFQATT, CDR2 SNEGSKA (reference sequence). The V end lost 6 bases, the J end lost 5 bases, and 28 bases lay between the germline ends.

The sample holds a few counts of this clonotype. The V and J genes are TRBV29-1 and TRBJ2-1; TRBD1 agrees at 10 bases. There are 16 residues in the CDR3. The trim removed 3 bases at V and 6 bases at J, leaving 11 bases unmatched. From germline, CDR1 is SQVTM and CDR2 ANQGSEA. CDR3 loop: CSVEGLRDRGINEQFF. CDR3 nucleotide sequence: TGCAGCGTTGAGGGCCTCCGGGACAGGGGAATCAATGAGCAGTTCTTC.

This clonotype appeared a few times. The chain links TRBV28 to TRBJ2-2; a possible D gene is TRBD1 (6 bases). Germline values: CDR1 MDHEN, CDR2 SYDVKM. Trimming stripped 5 bases from V and 0 bases from J, with 13 bases between. The CDR3 is made up of 16 amino acids. In nucleotides, the CDR3 is TGTGCCAGCAGTCTCAGGACAGTCGCGAACACCGGGGAGCTGTTTTTT. Translation: CASSLRTVANTGELFF.

This chain links TRBV20-1 with TRBJ2-5; 9 nucleotides match TRBD2. Germline CDR1 DFQATT, CDR2 SNEGSKA (reference sequence). The CDR3 has 15 residues. Trimming took 8 bases from V and 5 from J; bases not matched to a gene: 15. DNA for the CDR3: TGCAGTTCGTGGCCCCGGCGGGGGGGTCGGGAGACCCAGTACTTC. Its translation: CSSWPRRGGRETQYF.